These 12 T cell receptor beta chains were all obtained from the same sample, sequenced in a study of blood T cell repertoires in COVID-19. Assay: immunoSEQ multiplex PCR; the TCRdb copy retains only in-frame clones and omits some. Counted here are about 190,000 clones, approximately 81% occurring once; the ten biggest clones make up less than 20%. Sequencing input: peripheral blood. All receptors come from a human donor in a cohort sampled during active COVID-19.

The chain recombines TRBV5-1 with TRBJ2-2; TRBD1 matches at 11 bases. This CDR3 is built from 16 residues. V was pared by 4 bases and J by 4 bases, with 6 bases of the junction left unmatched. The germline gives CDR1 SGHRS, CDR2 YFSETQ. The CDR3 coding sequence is TGCGCCAGCAGCCACGGGGACAGGGGGATCACCGGGGAGCTGTTTTTT. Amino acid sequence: CASSHGDRGITGELFF.

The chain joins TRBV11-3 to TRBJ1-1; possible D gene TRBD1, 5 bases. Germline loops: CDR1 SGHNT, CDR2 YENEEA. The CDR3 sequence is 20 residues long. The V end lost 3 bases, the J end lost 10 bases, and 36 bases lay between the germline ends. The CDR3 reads CASSFPIPLPVGRDSPAAFF. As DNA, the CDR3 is TGTGCCAGCAGCTTCCCGATACCCCTCCCCGTTGGCAGGGACTCACCGGCAGCTTTCTTT.

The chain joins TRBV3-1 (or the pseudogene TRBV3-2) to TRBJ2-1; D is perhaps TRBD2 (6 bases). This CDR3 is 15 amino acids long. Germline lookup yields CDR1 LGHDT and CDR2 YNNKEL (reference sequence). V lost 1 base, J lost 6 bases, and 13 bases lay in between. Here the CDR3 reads CASSQGTSLGNEQFF. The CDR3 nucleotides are TGTGCCAGCAGCCAAGGAACTAGCCTGGGCAATGAGCAGTTCTTC.

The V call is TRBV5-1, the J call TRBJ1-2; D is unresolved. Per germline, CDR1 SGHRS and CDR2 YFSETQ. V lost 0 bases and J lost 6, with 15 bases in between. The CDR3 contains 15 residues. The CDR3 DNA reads TGCGCCAGCAGCTTGGGCCTAGCCGGACCTAATGGCTACACCTTC. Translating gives CASSLGLAGPNGYTF.

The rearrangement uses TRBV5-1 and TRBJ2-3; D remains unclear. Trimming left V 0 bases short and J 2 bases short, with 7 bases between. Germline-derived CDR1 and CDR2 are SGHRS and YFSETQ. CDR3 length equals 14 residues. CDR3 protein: CASSLVAHTDTQYF. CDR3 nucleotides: TGCGCCAGCAGCTTGGTGGCCCACACAGATACGCAGTATTTT.

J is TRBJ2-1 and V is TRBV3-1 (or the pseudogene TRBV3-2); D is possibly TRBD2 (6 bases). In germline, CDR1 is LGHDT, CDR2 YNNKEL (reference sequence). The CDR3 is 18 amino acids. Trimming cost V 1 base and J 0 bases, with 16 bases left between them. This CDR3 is CASSQGVVAASSYNEQFF. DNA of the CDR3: TGTGCCAGCAGCCAAGGTGTAGTAGCGGCCAGCTCCTACAATGAGCAGTTCTTC.

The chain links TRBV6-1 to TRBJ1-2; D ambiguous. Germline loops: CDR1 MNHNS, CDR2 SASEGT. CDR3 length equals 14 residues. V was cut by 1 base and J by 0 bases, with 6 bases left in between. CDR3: CASSEVYTNYGYTF. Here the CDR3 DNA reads TGTGCCAGCAGTGAAGTCTATACTAACTATGGCTACACCTTC.

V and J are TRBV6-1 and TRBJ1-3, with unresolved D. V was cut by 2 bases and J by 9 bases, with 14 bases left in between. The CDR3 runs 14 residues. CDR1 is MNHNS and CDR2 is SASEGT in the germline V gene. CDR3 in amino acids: CASSELQELSTIYF. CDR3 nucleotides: TGTGCCAGCAGTGAACTTCAGGAATTGAGCACCATATATTTT.

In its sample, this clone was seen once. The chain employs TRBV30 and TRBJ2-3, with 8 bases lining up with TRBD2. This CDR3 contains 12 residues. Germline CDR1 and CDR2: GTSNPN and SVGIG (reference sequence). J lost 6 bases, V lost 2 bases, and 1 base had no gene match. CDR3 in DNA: TGTGCCTGGAGTTTAGCGGGGGATACGCAGTATTTT. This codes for CAWSLAGDTQYF.

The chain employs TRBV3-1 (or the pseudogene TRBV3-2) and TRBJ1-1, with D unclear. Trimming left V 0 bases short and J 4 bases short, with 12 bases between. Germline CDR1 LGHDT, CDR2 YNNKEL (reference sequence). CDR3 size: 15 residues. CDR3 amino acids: CASSQEMGRVTEAFF. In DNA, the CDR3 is TGTGCCAGCAGCCAAGAGATGGGGAGGGTCACTGAAGCTTTCTTT.

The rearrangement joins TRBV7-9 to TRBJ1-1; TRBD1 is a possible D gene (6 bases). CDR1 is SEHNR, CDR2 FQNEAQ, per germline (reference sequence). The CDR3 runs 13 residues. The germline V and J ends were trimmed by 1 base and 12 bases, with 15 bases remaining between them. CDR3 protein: CASSLDPQGRPFF. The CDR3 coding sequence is TGTGCCAGCAGCTTAGACCCACAGGGTCGGCCTTTCTTT.

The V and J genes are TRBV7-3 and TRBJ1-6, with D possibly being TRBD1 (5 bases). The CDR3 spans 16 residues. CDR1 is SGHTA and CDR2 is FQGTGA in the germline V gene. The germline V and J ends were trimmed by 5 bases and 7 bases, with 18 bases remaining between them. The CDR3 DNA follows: TGTGCCAGCAGCACTTCCGGGGGGACGGGGAATTCACCCCTCCACTTT. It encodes CASSTSGGTGNSPLHF.